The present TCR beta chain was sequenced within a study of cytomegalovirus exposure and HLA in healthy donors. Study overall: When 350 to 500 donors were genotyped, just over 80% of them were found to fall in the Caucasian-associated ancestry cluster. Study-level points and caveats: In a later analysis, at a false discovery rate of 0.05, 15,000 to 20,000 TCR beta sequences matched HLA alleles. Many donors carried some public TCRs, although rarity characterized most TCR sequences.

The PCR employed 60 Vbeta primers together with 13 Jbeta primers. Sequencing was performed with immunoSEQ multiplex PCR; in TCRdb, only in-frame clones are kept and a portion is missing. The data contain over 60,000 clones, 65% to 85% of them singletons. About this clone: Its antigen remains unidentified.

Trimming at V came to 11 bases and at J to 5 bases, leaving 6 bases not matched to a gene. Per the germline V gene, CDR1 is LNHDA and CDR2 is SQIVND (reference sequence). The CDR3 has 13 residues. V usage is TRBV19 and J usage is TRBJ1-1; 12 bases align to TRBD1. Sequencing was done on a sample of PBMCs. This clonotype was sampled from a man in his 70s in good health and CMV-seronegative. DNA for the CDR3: TGTGCCGTGGGGGACAGGGGGCGAACTGAAGCTTTCTTT. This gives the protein CAVGDRGRTEAFF.